Below are 29 T cell receptor beta chains sequenced from a single sample in a study of shared T cell receptors in the human thymus. Here immunoSEQ multiplex PCR was the method, and the copy in TCRdb shows in-frame clones only, minus some. This sample has 640,000 or so clones, with about 90% found just once. This same sample was also part of a study on human thymus T cells.

Sequences were obtained from thymocytes. These receptors came from a boy under two years old with a congenital heart defect.

V and J are TRBV28 and TRBJ2-7; 10 positions agree with TRBD1. J gave up 4 bases and V 0 bases, and 6 bases lay outside the gene matches. The CDR3 spans 16 residues. CDR1 MDHEN and CDR2 SYDVKM come from the germline V gene. Written as DNA, the CDR3 is TGTGCCAGCAGTTTATGGGATGGGACAGGGGCATACGAGCAGTACTTC. The encoded protein is CASSLWDGTGAYEQYF.

The CDR3, as DNA: TGTGCCAGCAGTTTCAGGGTCGGTATTGGAAACACCATATATTTT. Its protein product is CASSFRVGIGNTIYF. The genes are TRBV27 and TRBJ1-3; the D gene is possibly TRBD1 (5 bases). Germline V gene data show CDR1 as MNHEY and CDR2 as SMNVEV (reference sequence). Trimming took off 3 bases at V and 3 bases at J, with 12 bases between the two ends. CDR3 length equals 15 residues.

This clone was counted a single time. V is TRBV19 and J is TRBJ2-7; 12 nucleotides agree with TRBD1. CDR3 length equals 14 residues. V was pared by 2 bases and J by 8 bases, with 4 bases of the junction left unmatched. Germline values: CDR1 LNHDA, CDR2 SQIVND (reference sequence). The CDR3 region has the DNA TGTGCCAGTAGTATAAGGGACAGGGGGCACAAGCAGTACTTC. Translation gives CASSIRDRGHKQYF.

The rearrangement uses TRBV4-3 and TRBJ2-1; perhaps TRBD1 as D (5 bases). The CDR3 is 14 residues long. V shed 2 bases and J shed 8 bases, with 13 bases lying between them. Looked up from germline, CDR1 is LGHNA and CDR2 is YSLEER. This chain's CDR3 is CASSQYREGDEQFF. Here the CDR3 DNA reads TGCGCCAGCAGCCAATACCGAGAAGGGGATGAGCAGTTCTTC.

The J gene is TRBJ2-4, the V gene TRBV7-9; 10 nucleotides match TRBD2. This CDR3 region has 15 residues. The trim removed 8 bases at V and 0 bases at J, leaving 4 bases unmatched. Germline assignment: CDR1 SEHNR and CDR2 FQNEAQ (reference sequence). This chain's CDR3 is CASGRTSGAKNIQYF. In DNA form, the CDR3 reads TGTGCCAGCGGGCGGACTAGCGGAGCCAAAAACATTCAGTACTTC.

The chain employs TRBV9 and TRBJ1-2, with D unresolved. CDR1 is SGDLS and CDR2 is YYNGEE in the germline V gene. The CDR3 is 13 amino acids. The ends were cut back, 3 bases at V and 4 bases at J, with 10 bases in the middle. The CDR3 loop reads CASSGGRPYGYTF. The CDR3 region has the DNA TGTGCCAGCAGCGGTGGCAGGCCCTATGGCTACACCTTC.

The chain combines TRBV4-3 with TRBJ2-7, with D possibly matching TRBD2 (6 bases). The germline V gene encodes CDR1 LGHNA and CDR2 YSLEER. The CDR3 is 15 amino acids. Trimming shortened V by 0 bases and J by 5 bases, and 14 bases separated the two germline ends. Here the CDR3 DNA reads TGCGCCAGCAGCCAAGATTGGCCCCCGGGGGACGAGCAGTACTTC. Its translation is CASSQDWPPGDEQYF.

J is TRBJ2-7 and V is TRBV29-1; TRBD1 matches at 7 bases. J was trimmed by 4 bases and V by 5 bases; bases with no gene match: 11. The germline CDR1 and CDR2 sequences are SQVTM and ANQGSEA. The CDR3 is made up of 14 amino acids. CDR3 in DNA: TGCAGCGTTTTATCGAGGGACAGAGAGTACGAGCAGTACTTC. Protein: CSVLSRDREYEQYF.

The chain couples TRBV4-3 to TRBJ2-7, with TRBD2 matching 8 bases. The CDR3 contains 15 residues. Germline V gene sequence: CDR1 LGHNA, CDR2 YSLEER. Unmatched junction bases numbered 7, after V lost 4 bases and J lost 2 bases. The CDR3 reads CASSLGGGSTYEQYF. CDR3 nucleotide sequence: TGCGCCAGCAGCCTCGGGGGGGGGTCCACCTACGAGCAGTACTTC.

The V and J genes are TRBV9 and TRBJ2-7, with 11 bases matching TRBD2. Germline CDR1 and CDR2: SGDLS and YYNGEE. V lost 5 bases to trimming and J lost 2 bases; unmatched junction nucleotides: 3. The CDR3 spans 14 residues. The CDR3 DNA reads TGTGCCAGCAGTGGGACTAGCGGACCCTACGAGCAGTACTTC. It is translated as CASSGTSGPYEQYF.

The chain joins TRBV29-1 to TRBJ1-2; 7 bases fit TRBD1. Germline V CDR1 and CDR2: SQVTM, ANQGSEA. The ends lost 7 bases at V and 2 bases at J; junction bases unmatched: 13. There are 15 residues in the CDR3. The CDR3 sequence is CSDDSRQGPNYGYTF. The CDR3 nucleotides are TGCAGCGACGACTCGAGACAGGGCCCGAACTATGGCTACACCTTC. Based on the CDR3 plus reference TRBV29-1 and TRBJ1-2, the full variable domain is SAVISQKPSRDICQRGTSLTIQCQVDSQVTMMFWYRQQPGQSLTLIATANQGSEATYESGFVIDKFPISRPNLTFSTLTVSNMSPEDSSIYLCSDDSRQGPNYGYTFGSGTRLTVV.

This clone was observed a single time. The V and J genes are TRBV6-6 and TRBJ2-5; TRBD1 matches 7 bases. Germline V gene lookup returns CDR1 MNHNY and CDR2 SVGAGI (reference sequence). With V trimmed by 5 bases and J by 5 bases, 5 bases remained unmatched. The CDR3 is 13 residues long. The CDR3 DNA is TGTGCCAGCAGTGCTAGGGGGCCGGAGACCCAGTACTTC. Amino acid sequence: CASSARGPETQYF.

This chain uses TRBV5-6 with TRBJ2-5; 9 bases are a match to TRBD2. This CDR3 spans 16 amino acids. J gave up 7 bases and V 2 bases, and 12 bases lay outside the gene matches. Germline CDR1 is SGHDT and CDR2 is YYEEEE. The CDR3 DNA reads as TGTGCCAGCAGCTTCCCTAGCGGGACCCACCCTCGGACCCAGTACTTC. It codes for CASSFPSGTHPRTQYF. Full variable domain (rest looked up from reference TRBV5-6 and TRBJ2-5): DAGVTQSPTHLIKTRGQQVTLRCSPKSGHDTVSWYQQALGQGPQFIFQYYEEEERQRGNFPDRFSGHQFPNYSSELNVNALLLGDSALYLCASSFPSGTHPRTQYFGPGTRLLVL.

This chain links TRBV5-6 with TRBJ1-2, with D hard to call. The CDR3 sequence is 12 residues long. V lost 0 bases and J lost 4, with 4 bases in between. Looked up from germline, CDR1 is SGHDT and CDR2 is YYEEEE. CDR3 amino acids: CASSLGSYGYTF. CDR3 in DNA: TGTGCCAGCAGCTTGGGCAGCTATGGCTACACCTTC.

The chain carries TRBV4-3 and TRBJ1-2; 9 bases line up with TRBD1. The J segment lost 7 bases and the V segment lost 0 bases, leaving 9 bases of the junction unmatched. Germline CDR1 and CDR2: LGHNA and YSLEER. There are 16 residues in the CDR3. This CDR3 reads CASSQDTGNRGRGYTF. As DNA, the CDR3 is TGCGCCAGCAGCCAAGATACGGGAAACAGGGGGCGTGGCTACACCTTC.

The chain couples TRBV4-3 to TRBJ1-1; D call uncertain. Germline CDR1 and CDR2: LGHNA and YSLEER. Trimming cost V 3 bases and J 3 bases, with 11 bases left between them. The CDR3 is 14 amino acids. DNA of the CDR3: TGCGCCAGCAGCCACAGCGCCTTAGACACTGAAGCTTTCTTT. Its translation is CASSHSALDTEAFF.

This chain links TRBV5-1 with TRBJ2-3, with 8 positions matching TRBD2. There are 21 residues in the CDR3. The junction had 19 bases not matched to a gene; V was cut back by 1 base and J by 0 bases. Germline values: CDR1 SGHRS, CDR2 YFSETQ. CDR3 nucleotide sequence: TGCGCCAGCAGCTTGAAGGGTGGATTGGCTAGCGGGCGGCTTAGCACAGATACGCAGTATTTT. It encodes CASSLKGGLASGRLSTDTQYF.

The chain combines TRBV16 with TRBJ1-2; D might be TRBD1 (5 bases). The CDR3 is 13 residues long. Germline CDR1 is KGHSY and CDR2 is FQNENV. The V end lost 0 bases, the J end lost 8 bases, and 10 bases lay between the germline ends. The CDR3 DNA follows: TGTGCCAGCAGCCAATCAGGGGTGGGCGGCTACACCTTC. It encodes CASSQSGVGGYTF.

Only one count was recorded for this clone. CDR3 coding DNA: TGTGCCACCAGCAGAGTAGCTAGCGGGGGGCCAGATACGCAGTATTTT. This codes for CATSRVASGGPDTQYF. This chain links TRBV15 with TRBJ2-3; 11 bases map to TRBD2. J gave up 4 bases and V 1 base, and 4 bases lay outside the gene matches. This CDR3 comprises 16 residues. The germline V gene has CDR1 LNHNV and CDR2 YYDKDF (reference sequence).

Only one count was recorded for this clone. The rearrangement uses TRBV28 and TRBJ1-2; 8 bases match TRBD1. Germline V lookup: CDR1 MDHEN, CDR2 SYDVKM. This CDR3 comprises 17 residues. Trimming removed 2 bases from V and 5 bases from J; junction bases left unmatched: 13. Here the CDR3 DNA reads TGTGCCAGCAGTTTAGAGGGCCAACAGGGGGGGTTTTATGGCTACACCTTC. Protein: CASSLEGQQGGFYGYTF.

V and J are TRBV5-6 and TRBJ1-1, with unresolved D. Germline CDR1 is SGHDT and CDR2 is YYEEEE. V was shortened by 0 bases and J by 1 base, with 10 bases between the two germline ends. CDR3 length: 15 amino acids. CDR3 loop: CASSLVWRTNTEAFF. CDR3 sequence (DNA): TGTGCCAGCAGCTTGGTTTGGAGGACGAACACTGAAGCTTTCTTT.

Concerning this clone itself: Other DNA sequences in the sample encode the same CDR3. V gene TRBV27 combines with J gene TRBJ2-7; D not resolved. Between the trimmed V and J ends, which lost 4 bases and 4 bases, there was a span of 5 bases. Germline CDR1 is MNHEY and CDR2 is SMNVEV (reference sequence). This CDR3 spans 11 amino acids. The CDR3 region is CASSSLYEQYF. DNA of the CDR3: TGTGCCAGCAGTTCCTTATACGAGCAGTACTTC.

The chain links TRBV7-8 to TRBJ2-7; perhaps TRBD2 as D (5 bases). Germline V gene data show CDR1 as SGHVS and CDR2 as FQNEAQ. The CDR3 length is 16 residues. Trimming took 6 bases from V and 7 from J, leaving 25 bases between them. In nucleotides, the CDR3 is TGTGCCAGCAGTCCCCCCCGAGGGAGCAATAAGGGAGAGCAGTACTTC. It yields the protein CASSPPRGSNKGEQYF. Together with reference TRBV7-8 and TRBJ2-7, the CDR3 gives the full variable domain: GAGVSQSPRYKVAKRGQDVALRCDPISGHVSLFWYQQALGQGPEFLTYFQNEAQLDKSGLPSDRFFAERPEGSVSTLKIQRTQQEDSAVYLCASSPPRGSNKGEQYFGPGTRLTVT.

The V call is TRBV7-2, the J call TRBJ2-7, with TRBD2 matching 8 bases. Trimming cost V 2 bases and J 0 bases; bases outside gene matches: 9. In germline, CDR1 is SGHTA, CDR2 FQGNSA. The CDR3 contains 17 residues. CDR3 coding DNA: TGTGCCAGCAGCTTACGTCTAGCGGGTGAAACCTCCTACGAGCAGTACTTC. It specifies CASSLRLAGETSYEQYF. The complete variable domain, with remaining parts taken from reference TRBV7-2 and TRBJ2-7, reads GAGVSQSPSNKVTEKGKDVELRCDPISGHTALYWYRQSLGQGLEFLIYFQGNSAPDKSGLPSDRFSAERTGGSVSTLTIQRTQQEDSAVYLCASSLRLAGETSYEQYFGPGTRLTVT.

The V and J genes are TRBV7-2 and TRBJ2-1; 7 positions agree with TRBD2. Germline V lookup: CDR1 SGHTA, CDR2 FQGNSA. The CDR3 sequence is 14 residues long. The junction had 7 bases not matched to a gene; V was cut back by 2 bases and J by 9 bases. In DNA form, the CDR3 reads TGTGCCAGCAGCTTACCGCGGGAGTTAGGTGAGCAGTTCTTC. Translating it yields CASSLPRELGEQFF.

A word on this clone: At one boundary the junction diverges from the germline segment, which might be a read error. The chain uses TRBV7-7 and TRBJ2-7, with 13 bases matching TRBD2. CDR1 and CDR2 from the germline V gene are SSHAT and FNYEAQ (reference sequence). The CDR3 consists of 15 residues. CDR3 sequence: CASSSGLAGEDEQYF. The CDR3 nucleotides read TGTGCTAGCAGCTCAGGACTAGCGGGGGAGGACGAGCAGTACTTC.

The chain employs TRBV5-1 and TRBJ2-1; 9 bases map to TRBD2. The CDR3 length is 19 residues. CDR1 is SGHRS, CDR2 YFSETQ, per germline. V dropped 3 bases and J dropped 1; count of bases not matched to a gene: 14. The CDR3 loop is CASSCSGGNPSQSYNEQFF. The CDR3 DNA reads as TGCGCCAGCAGCTGTAGCGGGGGAAACCCCTCCCAATCCTACAATGAGCAGTTCTTC.

The chain recombines TRBV5-1 with TRBJ1-6, with 9 positions matching TRBD1. V lost 0 bases, J lost 4 bases, and 8 bases stayed unmatched. CDR1 is SGHRS, CDR2 YFSETQ, per germline. The length of the CDR3 is 18 residues. CDR3 residues: CASSLGDRDIIYNSPLHF. The DNA for the CDR3 is TGCGCCAGCAGCTTGGGGGACAGGGATATCATTTATAATTCACCCCTCCACTTT.

The V call is TRBV5-8, the J call TRBJ2-7, with D possibly being TRBD1 (5 bases). The CDR3 length is 17 residues. CDR1 is SGHTS and CDR2 is YDEGEE in the germline V gene. Trimming left V 6 bases short and J 5 bases short, with 27 bases between. The CDR3 region is CASICPRIGVIRDEQYF. CDR3 coding DNA: TGTGCCAGCATCTGCCCCCGTATAGGGGTTATTCGGGACGAGCAGTACTTC.